The entry that follows covers one T cell receptor (beta chain) sequence. These data belong to a study of blood T cell repertoires in COVID-19. Study details: Sites across the United States, Italy and Spain contributed samples from acute and convalescent COVID-19. PBMCs, B-cell-depleted T cells, or T cells were the source of the cDNA or gDNA that made up the material.

With 10 bases removed from V and 0 bases from J, the gap between germline ends came to 10 bases. The CDR3 is 13 residues long. Per the germline V gene, CDR1 is KGHSH and CDR2 is LQKENI. In the original workflow: Quantification of nucleated cells was approximated via reference gene primer amplification. Repertoires were generated with immunoSEQ multiplex PCR, while TCRdb's copy carries only in-frame clones and drops some. V, J and clone size were drawn from that table, and D and trimming were deduced from the DNA. Among approximately 100,000 clones listed, roughly 87% were seen once. This rearrangement joins TRBV18 to TRBJ1-5; D is possibly TRBD1 (5 bases). Sequenced: peripheral blood. This TCR derives from a human donor in a cohort sampled during active COVID-19. The CDR3 nucleotides are TGTGCCACCACAGGATATAGCAATCAGCCCCAGCATTTT. Protein: CATTGYSNQPQHF. Based on the CDR3 plus reference TRBV18 and TRBJ1-5, the full variable domain is NAGVMQNPRHLVRRRGQEARLRCSPMKGHSHVYWYRQLPEEGLKFMVYLQKENIIDESGMPKERFSAEFPKEGPSILRIQQVVRGDSAAYFCATTGYSNQPQHFGDGTRLSIL.